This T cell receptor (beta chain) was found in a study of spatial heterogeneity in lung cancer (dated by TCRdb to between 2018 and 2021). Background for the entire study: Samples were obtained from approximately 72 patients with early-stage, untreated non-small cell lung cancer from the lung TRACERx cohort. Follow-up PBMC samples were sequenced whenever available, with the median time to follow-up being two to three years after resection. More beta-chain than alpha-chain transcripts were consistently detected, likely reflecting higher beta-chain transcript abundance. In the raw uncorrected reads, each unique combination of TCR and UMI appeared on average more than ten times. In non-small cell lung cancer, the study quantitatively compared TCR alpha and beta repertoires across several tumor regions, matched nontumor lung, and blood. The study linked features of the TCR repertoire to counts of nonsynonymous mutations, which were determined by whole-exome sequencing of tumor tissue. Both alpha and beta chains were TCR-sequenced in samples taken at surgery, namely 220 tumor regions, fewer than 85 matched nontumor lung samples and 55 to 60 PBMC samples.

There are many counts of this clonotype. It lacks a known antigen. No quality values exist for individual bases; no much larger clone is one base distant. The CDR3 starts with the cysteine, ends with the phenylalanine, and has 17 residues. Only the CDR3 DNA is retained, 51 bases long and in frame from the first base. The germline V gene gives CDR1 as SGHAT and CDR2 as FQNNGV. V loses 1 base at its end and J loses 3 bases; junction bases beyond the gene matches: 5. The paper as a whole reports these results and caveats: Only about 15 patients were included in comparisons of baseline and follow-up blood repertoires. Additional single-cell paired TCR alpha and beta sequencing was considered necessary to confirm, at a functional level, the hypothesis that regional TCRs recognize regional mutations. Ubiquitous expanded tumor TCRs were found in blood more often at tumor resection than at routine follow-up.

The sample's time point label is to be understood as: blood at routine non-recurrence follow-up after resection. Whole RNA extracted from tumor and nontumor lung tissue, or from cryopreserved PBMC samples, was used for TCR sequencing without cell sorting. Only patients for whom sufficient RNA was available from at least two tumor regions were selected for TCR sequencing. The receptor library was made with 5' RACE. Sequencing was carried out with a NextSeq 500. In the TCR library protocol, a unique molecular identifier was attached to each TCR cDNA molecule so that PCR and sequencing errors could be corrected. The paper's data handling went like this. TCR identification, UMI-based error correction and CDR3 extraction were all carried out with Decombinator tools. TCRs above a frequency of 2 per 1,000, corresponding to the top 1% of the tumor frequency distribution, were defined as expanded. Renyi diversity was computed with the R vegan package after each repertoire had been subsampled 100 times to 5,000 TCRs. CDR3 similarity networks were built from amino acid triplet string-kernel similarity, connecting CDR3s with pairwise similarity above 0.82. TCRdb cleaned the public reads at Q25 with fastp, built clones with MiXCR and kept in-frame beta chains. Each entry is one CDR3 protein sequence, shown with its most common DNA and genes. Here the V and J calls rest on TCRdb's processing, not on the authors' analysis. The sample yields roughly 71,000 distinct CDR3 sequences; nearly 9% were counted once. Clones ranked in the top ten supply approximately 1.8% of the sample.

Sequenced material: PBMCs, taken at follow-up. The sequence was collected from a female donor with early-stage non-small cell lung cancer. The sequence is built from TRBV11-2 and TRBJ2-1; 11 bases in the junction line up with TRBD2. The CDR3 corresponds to CASSLGASGRHYNEQFF. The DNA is TGTGCCAGCAGCTTAGGGGCTAGCGGGAGGCACTACAATGAGCAGTTCTTC.